A single sample is the source of the 11 T cell receptor beta chains below, sequenced in a study of cytomegalovirus exposure and HLA in healthy donors. 60 Vbeta and 13 Jbeta primers were used in PCR. Generated by immunoSEQ multiplex PCR, the TCRdb table keeps only in-frame clones and is missing some. Of 70,000 to 95,000 clones detected, approximately 79% appear once; the ten largest clones hold roughly 13%. Sequencing was carried out using PBMCs. The receptors were sampled from a human donor in good health.

V usage is TRBV5-6 and J usage is TRBJ2-1; the match to TRBD2 covers 9 bases. Germline CDR1 is SGHDT and CDR2 is YYEEEE. The CDR3 is 14 residues long. Trimming cost V 4 bases and J 8 bases; bases outside gene matches: 7. As DNA, the CDR3 is TGTGCCAGCAGCCGCGCGGGGGGGCCTGATGAGCAGTTCTTC. It translates to CASSRAGGPDEQFF.

V is TRBV2 and J is TRBJ1-5, with unresolved D. Per the germline V gene, CDR1 is SNHLY and CDR2 is FYNNEI. The CDR3 runs to 15 residues. V was cut by 4 bases and J by 1 base, with 11 bases left in between. CDR3 protein: CASSGPMRSNQPQHF. DNA for the CDR3: TGTGCCAGCAGTGGCCCCATGAGGAGCAATCAGCCCCAGCATTTT.

This sequence joins TRBV6-5 and TRBJ2-7; TRBD1 matches at 11 bases. In germline, CDR1 is MNHEY, CDR2 SVGAGI. V shed 6 bases, J shed 3 bases, and the junction held 7 bases outside the gene matches. CDR3 size: 15 residues. Here the CDR3 DNA reads TGTGCCAGCAGAGAGCCGGGACAGGGGGTCTACGAGCAGTACTTC. This encodes CASREPGQGVYEQYF.

The rearrangement uses TRBV2 and TRBJ1-2; D ambiguous. V gave up 8 bases and J gave up 0 bases, with 16 bases separating them. The germline gives CDR1 SNHLY, CDR2 FYNNEI. There are 15 residues in the CDR3. CDR3 sequence reads: CASLERARANYGYTF. The CDR3 coding sequence is TGTGCCAGCCTTGAGAGGGCTAGAGCTAACTATGGCTACACCTTC.

V and J are TRBV30 and TRBJ1-1; D may be TRBD1 (5 bases). Trimming stripped 3 bases from V and 11 bases from J, with 19 bases between. CDR1 and CDR2 (germline): GTSNPN, SVGIG (reference sequence). The length of the CDR3 is 13 residues. CDR3 nucleotide sequence: TGTGCCTGGAGCCCCCGGGGGGGGTGTTGGGCTTTCTTT. This translates into CAWSPRGGCWAFF. The full variable domain, completed using reference TRBV30 and TRBJ1-1, is SQTIHQWPATLVQPVGSPLSLECTVEGTSNPNLYWYRQAAGRGLQLLFYSVGIGQISSEVPQNLSASRPQDRQFILSSKKLLLSDSGFYLCAWSPRGGCWAFFGQGTRLTVV.

This clone came up a few times. With only one base between it and a far larger clone, this is likely a read error. Written as DNA, the CDR3 is TGTGCCAGCAGCTTCGGGGACAGGGCCTACAATGAGCAGTTCTTC. Translating it yields CASSFGDRAYNEQFF. The V and J genes are TRBV5-8 and TRBJ2-1; 9 nucleotides line up with TRBD1. The germline V gene encodes CDR1 SGHTS and CDR2 YDEGEE. V shed 2 bases, J shed 2 bases, and the junction held 2 bases outside the gene matches. The CDR3 loop spans 15 amino acids.

The chain recombines TRBV6-5 with TRBJ1-3; TRBD1 matches at 7 bases. J lost 5 bases, V lost 4 bases, and 11 bases had no gene match. The germline V gene encodes CDR1 MNHEY and CDR2 SVGAGI. This CDR3 region has 16 residues. The CDR3 DNA reads TGTGCCAGCAGTTCGATGGCAGGGGGAATAAGAAACACCATATATTTT. Its protein is CASSSMAGGIRNTIYF.

CDR3 in amino acids: CASSSRLGAGSTEAFF. The DNA of the CDR3 is TGTGCCAGCAGCTCCCGACTAGGGGCGGGGAGCACTGAAGCTTTCTTT. The rearrangement joins TRBV5-4 to TRBJ1-1, with D possibly being TRBD1 (5 bases). Trimming stripped 3 bases from V and 4 bases from J, with 19 bases between. Germline CDR1 SGHNT, CDR2 YYREEE (reference sequence). The CDR3 runs to 16 residues.

The V call is TRBV6-5, the J call TRBJ2-7, with D perhaps matching TRBD2 (5 bases). Trimming took 5 bases from V and 2 from J, leaving 13 bases between them. The CDR3 loop spans 14 amino acids. The germline V gene has CDR1 MNHEY and CDR2 SVGAGI. The CDR3 reads CASSHGLGPYEQYF. The CDR3 coding sequence is TGTGCCAGCAGTCATGGACTGGGTCCCTACGAGCAGTACTTC.

This chain uses TRBV28 with TRBJ1-1; D is unclear. Germline loops: CDR1 MDHEN, CDR2 SYDVKM. The V and J ends lost 3 bases and 4 bases respectively, with 9 bases between them. This CDR3 has 13 amino acids. The CDR3: CASSLRAVTEAFF. The CDR3 nucleotides read TGTGCCAGCAGTTTGCGGGCGGTCACTGAAGCTTTCTTT.

V gene TRBV5-4 combines with J gene TRBJ1-1, with 7 positions matching TRBD1. This CDR3 spans 13 amino acids. The J segment lost 6 bases and the V segment lost 4 bases, leaving 6 bases of the junction unmatched. The germline V gene has CDR1 SGHNT and CDR2 YYREEE (reference sequence). The DNA for the CDR3 is TGTGCCAGCAGCCCCGGGACAGCCTCTGAAGCTTTCTTT. It codes for CASSPGTASEAFF.